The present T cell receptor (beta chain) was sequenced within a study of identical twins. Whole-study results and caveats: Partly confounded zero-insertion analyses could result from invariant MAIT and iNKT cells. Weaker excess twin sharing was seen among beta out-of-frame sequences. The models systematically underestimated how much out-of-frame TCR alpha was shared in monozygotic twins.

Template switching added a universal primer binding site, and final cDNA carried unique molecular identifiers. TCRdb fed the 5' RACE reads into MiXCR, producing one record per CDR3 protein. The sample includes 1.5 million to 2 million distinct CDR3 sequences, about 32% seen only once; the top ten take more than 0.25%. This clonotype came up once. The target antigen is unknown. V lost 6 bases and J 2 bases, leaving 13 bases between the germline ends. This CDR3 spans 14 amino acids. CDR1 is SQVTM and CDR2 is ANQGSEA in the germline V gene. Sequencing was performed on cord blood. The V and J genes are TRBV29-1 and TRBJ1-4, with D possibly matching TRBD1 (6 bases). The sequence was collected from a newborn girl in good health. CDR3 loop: CSVAPGATNEKLFF. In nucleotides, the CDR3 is TGCAGCGTGGCCCCAGGGGCCACTAATGAAAAACTGTTTTTT.